This T cell receptor (beta chain) was recorded in a study of beta chain features in type 1 diabetes. In its sample, this clone was seen a few times. Germline lookup yields CDR1 MNHNY and CDR2 SVGAGI (reference sequence). Unmatched junction bases numbered 1, after V lost 0 bases and J lost 4 bases. There are 15 residues in the CDR3. As every portion of the isolated RNA was reverse transcribed, the sequencing read expressed TCRB transcripts. Clones were read by immunoSEQ multiplex PCR, and TCRdb kept only the in-frame ones, dropping some. This table has 200,000 to 250,000 clones, approximately 10% appearing once.

The chain recombines TRBV6-6 with TRBJ2-7; 12 bases match TRBD1. Sequencing was done on a sample of central memory CD4+ T cells from blood. The receptor's source is a man aged 18 to 29 in good health. The CDR3 DNA reads as TGTGCCAGCAGTTACTCGGGACAGGGGGCTTACGAGCAGTACTTC. Its protein product is CASSYSGQGAYEQYF.